The following is a T cell receptor (beta chain) sequence with its context. This entry is derived from a study of T cell changes during pregnancy in multiple sclerosis. This table comes from immunoSEQ multiplex PCR, and its TCRdb copy is limited to in-frame clones, with some not included. The top ten clones hold 2.1% of a sample with around 72,000 clones, more than 90% of them seen once. This TCR was sampled from a female donor in good health, enrolled as a control in a pregnancy study. The source material was peripheral blood, sampled in the second trimester of pregnancy.

CDR3 residues: CASSFRAGAFHEQYF. The CDR3 DNA sequence: TGTGCCAGCAGTTTTCGCGCAGGGGCTTTCCACGAGCAGTACTTC. V usage is TRBV28 and J usage is TRBJ2-7; possibly TRBD1 for D (6 bases). There are 15 residues in the CDR3. The germline V gene has CDR1 MDHEN and CDR2 SYDVKM. Trimming stripped 3 bases from V and 5 bases from J, with 17 bases between. Supplemented by reference TRBV28 and TRBJ2-7, the full variable domain reads DVKVTQSSRYLVKRTGEKVFLECVQDMDHENMFWYRQDPGLGLRLIYFSYDVKMKEKGDIPEGYSVSREKKERFSLILESASTNQTSMYLCASSFRAGAFHEQYFGPGTRLTVT.